Listed here are 24 T cell receptor beta chains from one sample, sequenced in a study of blood T cell repertoires in COVID-19. The method was immunoSEQ multiplex PCR; TCRdb's version includes in-frame clones alone and lacks a portion of them. The table shows over 200,000 clones, with approximately 90% occurring only once. The sequencing sample was made of PBMCs or T cells enriched from blood (not recorded which). The receptor source for this set is a man aged 25 to 40 who had recovered from COVID-19.

The chain recombines TRBV7-2 with TRBJ1-4; the D is unclear. The V end was cut by 7 bases, the J end by 4 bases, with 16 bases between. The CDR3 contains 15 residues. The germline V gene has CDR1 SGHTA and CDR2 FQGNSA. CDR3 protein: CASNPGGQVNEKLFF. The CDR3 bases are TGTGCCAGCAACCCGGGAGGGCAGGTTAATGAAAAACTGTTTTTT.

CDR3 sequence (DNA): TGTGCCACCGATGATGGACAGGACGAGACCCAGTACTTC. Amino acid sequence: CATDDGQDETQYF. V is TRBV2 and J is TRBJ2-5; 7 bases line up with TRBD1. The CDR3 consists of 13 residues. With V trimmed by 10 bases and J by 5 bases, 10 bases remained unmatched. CDR1 is SNHLY, CDR2 FYNNEI, per germline.

The V call is TRBV7-9, the J call TRBJ1-3; D unclear. CDR1 and CDR2 (germline): SEHNR, FQNEAQ (reference sequence). V gave up 1 base and J gave up 0 bases, with 4 bases separating them. The CDR3 is made up of 14 amino acids. The CDR3 region has the DNA TGTGCCAGCAGCTTAGTCAGCTCTGGAAACACCATATATTTT. Residues: CASSLVSSGNTIYF.

This chain links TRBV7-3 with TRBJ2-1; TRBD2 aligns across 13 bases. Germline V gene sequence: CDR1 SGHTA, CDR2 FQGTGA. J was trimmed by 9 bases and V by 5 bases; bases with no gene match: 7. This CDR3 has 15 residues. CDR3 DNA: TGTGCCAGCAGCCACGGACTAGCGGGGGCGCGTGAGCAGTTCTTC. Protein: CASSHGLAGAREQFF.

This chain connects TRBV9 to TRBJ2-5; 9 bases line up with TRBD2. Looked up from germline, CDR1 is SGDLS and CDR2 is YYNGEE. The length of the CDR3 is 15 residues. Losses at the gene ends were 2 bases for V and 5 bases for J; bases not matched to a gene: 7. CDR3 in DNA: TGTGCCAGCAGCGTCTTTAGCGGGGGTTGGGAGACCCAGTACTTC. Encoded protein: CASSVFSGGWETQYF.

The chain employs TRBV3-1 (or the pseudogene TRBV3-2) and TRBJ1-2; the D gene is possibly TRBD1 (5 bases). There are 13 residues in the CDR3. The germline V gene encodes CDR1 LGHDT and CDR2 YNNKEL (reference sequence). The V and J ends lost 5 bases and 4 bases respectively, with 11 bases between them. The CDR3 sequence: CASSAQAPYGYTF. CDR3 coding DNA: TGTGCCAGCAGCGCACAGGCCCCCTATGGCTACACCTTC.

The CDR3 sequence: CASGGGQTSNQPQHF. Here the CDR3 DNA reads TGTGCCAGCGGTGGAGGACAGACTAGCAATCAGCCCCAGCATTTT. V usage is TRBV5-8 and J usage is TRBJ1-5; D may be TRBD1 (6 bases). V was cut by 7 bases and J by 0 bases, with 14 bases left in between. This CDR3 has 15 residues. Germline values: CDR1 SGHTS, CDR2 YDEGEE.

The chain couples TRBV7-2 to TRBJ2-7, with D perhaps TRBD2 (5 bases). The germline CDR1 and CDR2 sequences are SGHTA and FQGNSA. The ends were cut back, 3 bases at V and 12 bases at J, with 18 bases in the middle. This CDR3 region has 13 residues. Here the CDR3 reads CASSFGVRAGMYF. CDR3 coding DNA: TGTGCCAGCAGCTTCGGGGTTAGGGCAGGCATGTACTTC.

J is TRBJ1-1 and V is TRBV28, with D unresolved. CDR1 and CDR2 (germline): MDHEN, SYDVKM. This CDR3 has 12 residues. V was shortened by 3 bases and J by 10 bases, with 12 bases between the two germline ends. This chain's CDR3 is CASSLTRAGAFF. CDR3 DNA: TGTGCCAGCAGTTTGACCCGAGCGGGAGCTTTCTTT.

The chain carries TRBV18 and TRBJ2-7; 9 nucleotides agree with TRBD1. V lost 3 bases and J lost 0; bases outside the gene matches: 3. The CDR3 covers 15 residues. CDR1 and CDR2 from the germline V gene are KGHSH and LQKENI. DNA of the CDR3: TGTGCCAGCTCACCCGCGACAGGGGGCTCCTACGAGCAGTACTTC. Amino acid sequence: CASSPATGGSYEQYF.

This clone was seen once. This chain uses TRBV6-7 with TRBJ2-7; the D gene is possibly TRBD1 (6 bases). TRBV6-7 is reported as an ORF; its role is uncertain. The V gene lost 11 bases and the J gene lost 3 bases, with 29 bases spanning the gap. The CDR3 extends over 17 amino acids. CDR3 sequence reads: CALLDNQGIVIHYEQYF. CDR3 coding DNA: TGTGCCCTACTGGACAATCAGGGGATCGTGATACACTACGAGCAGTACTTC.

This chain uses TRBV7-5 with TRBJ1-1. TRBV7-5 is recorded as a pseudogene. The length of the CDR3 is 12 residues. CDR3 in DNA: TGTGTCAGAAACGATCGGGGGGTTGACGCTTTCTTT. Amino acid sequence: CVRNDRGVDAFF.

The chain has TRBV27 and TRBJ2-5; 8 positions agree with TRBD2. Unmatched junction bases numbered 12, after V lost 6 bases and J lost 6 bases. Germline lookup yields CDR1 MNHEY and CDR2 SMNVEV (reference sequence). CDR3 length: 15 amino acids. CDR3 amino acids: CASSPGRAGEQTQYF. CDR3 nucleotide sequence: TGTGCCAGCAGCCCAGGGAGAGCGGGAGAGCAGACCCAGTACTTC.

The chain carries TRBV19 and TRBJ2-4, with TRBD2 matching over 13 bases. Germline CDR1 reads LNHDA; CDR2 reads SQIVND (reference sequence). Unmatched junction bases numbered 7, after V lost 7 bases and J lost 1 base. The CDR3 length is 17 residues. Here the CDR3 reads CASTTSGGAGAKNIQYF. CDR3 coding DNA: TGTGCCAGTACCACTAGCGGGGGGGCCGGGGCCAAAAACATTCAGTACTTC.

The gene calls are TRBV3-1 (or the pseudogene TRBV3-2) and TRBJ2-2; 12 bases line up with TRBD2. The germline V gene encodes CDR1 LGHDT and CDR2 YNNKEL (reference sequence). The CDR3 is made up of 18 amino acids. V shed 4 bases and J 5 bases; nucleotides not matched to a gene: 11. CDR3 protein: CASSPTPTSGGHTGELFF. DNA of the CDR3: TGTGCCAGCAGCCCGACGCCGACTAGCGGGGGACATACCGGGGAGCTGTTTTTT.

The chain carries TRBV19 and TRBJ1-1; D gene uncertain. The germline V and J ends were trimmed by 3 bases and 0 bases, with 8 bases remaining between them. Per germline, CDR1 LNHDA and CDR2 SQIVND (reference sequence). The CDR3 totals 14 residues. CDR3 DNA: TGTGCCAGTAGTATTCAGGCTATGAACACTGAAGCTTTCTTT. It encodes CASSIQAMNTEAFF.

This rearrangement joins TRBV14 to TRBJ2-1; TRBD2 matches 9 bases. CDR1 and CDR2 from the germline V gene are SGHDN and FVKESK. V gave up 4 bases and J gave up 13 bases; unmatched junction bases: 20. The CDR3 has 17 amino acids. Written as DNA, the CDR3 is TGTGCCAGCAGCCTAACTATAGCGGGAGCTTATAGTAATTCCCAGTTCTTC. Its protein product is CASSLTIAGAYSNSQFF.

This clone has only a few counts. The gene calls are TRBV7-8 and TRBJ2-7; 7 nucleotides align to TRBD1. Germline loops: CDR1 SGHVS, CDR2 FQNEAQ. The CDR3 runs to 17 residues. J lost 0 bases, V lost 5 bases, and 13 bases had no gene match. CDR3 loop: CASSPGGGNWVSYEQYF. CDR3 DNA: TGTGCCAGCAGCCCAGGGGGTGGGAATTGGGTCTCCTACGAGCAGTACTTC.

The chain recombines TRBV3-1 (or the pseudogene TRBV3-2) with TRBJ2-2, with D uncertain. Germline CDR1 LGHDT, CDR2 YNNKEL (reference sequence). The CDR3 has 13 residues. The V and J ends lost 1 base and 4 bases respectively, with 4 bases between them. CDR3 region: CASSQVATGELFF. The CDR3 DNA reads TGTGCCAGCAGCCAAGTGGCCACCGGGGAGCTGTTTTTT.

This clone has a handful of counts. The CDR3 DNA is TGTGCCAGCAGTTGGAGACAGGCACGAAGCAATCAGCCCCAGCATTTT. Translated: CASSWRQARSNQPQHF. The J gene is TRBJ1-5, the V gene TRBV28, with D possibly being TRBD1 (6 bases). The CDR3 consists of 16 residues. Germline CDR1 and CDR2: MDHEN and SYDVKM. Deletions cut 4 bases from V and 1 base from J, with 14 bases between.

The rearrangement links TRBV7-3 to TRBJ1-1; a possible D gene is TRBD1 (6 bases). This CDR3 is 13 amino acids long. V was shortened by 5 bases and J by 4 bases, with 11 bases between the two germline ends. Germline V gene data show CDR1 as SGHTA and CDR2 as FQGTGA. The CDR3, as DNA: TGTGCCAGCAGCCCACGGGGGGCCACTGAAGCTTTCTTT. Translated, it gives CASSPRGATEAFF.

The gene calls are TRBV3-1 (or the pseudogene TRBV3-2) and TRBJ2-5, with 9 bases fitting TRBD2. The length of the CDR3 is 16 residues. J lost 3 bases, V lost 3 bases, and 8 bases had no gene match. Germline CDR1 reads LGHDT; CDR2 reads YNNKEL (reference sequence). The chain's CDR3 is CASSHRRVAGEETQYF. In DNA, the CDR3 is TGTGCCAGCAGCCACCGCAGAGTAGCGGGGGAAGAGACCCAGTACTTC.

This clone was detected only once. The chain employs TRBV5-4 and TRBJ1-4, with no clear D. CDR1 is SGHNT and CDR2 is YYREEE in the germline V gene (reference sequence). This CDR3 contains 14 residues. The V end lost 0 bases, the J end lost 5 bases, and 8 bases lay between the germline ends. The CDR3 DNA reads as TGTGCCAGCAGCTTGGCCCCCATGAATGAAAAACTGTTTTTT. Amino acid sequence: CASSLAPMNEKLFF.

The genes are TRBV4-1 and TRBJ1-2, with unresolved D. Germline CDR1 reads MGHRA; CDR2 reads YSYEKL. The CDR3 is 13 residues long. Trimming cost V 0 bases and J 5 bases, with 7 bases left between them. CDR3 residues: CASSQDPGYGYTF. CDR3 DNA sequence: TGCGCCAGCAGCCAAGATCCCGGGTATGGCTACACCTTC.